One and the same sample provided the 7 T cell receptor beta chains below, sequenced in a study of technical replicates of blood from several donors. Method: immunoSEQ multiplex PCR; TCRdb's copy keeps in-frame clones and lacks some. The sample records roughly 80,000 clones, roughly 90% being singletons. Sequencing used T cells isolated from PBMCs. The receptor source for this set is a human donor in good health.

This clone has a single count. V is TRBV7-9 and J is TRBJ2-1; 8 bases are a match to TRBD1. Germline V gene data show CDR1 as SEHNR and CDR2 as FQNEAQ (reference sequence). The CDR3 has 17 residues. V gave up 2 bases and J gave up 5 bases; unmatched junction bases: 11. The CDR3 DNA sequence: TGTGCCAGCAGCTTAAAAGGGGCCGACAGGGGCCACAATGAGCAGTTCTTC. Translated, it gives CASSLKGADRGHNEQFF.

The CDR3 DNA reads as TGCGCCAGCAGCTTGTTTGGCAGGGAAGAAGAGACCCAGTACTTC. This sequence encodes CASSLFGREEETQYF. The chain couples TRBV5-1 to TRBJ2-5; D possibly corresponds to TRBD1 (5 bases). CDR3 length equals 15 residues. Between the trimmed V and J ends, which lost 1 base and 3 bases, there was a span of 13 bases. CDR1 and CDR2 from the germline V gene are SGHRS and YFSETQ.

The CDR3 here is CAIRPGTGGATEAFF. The CDR3 DNA sequence: TGTGCCATCAGGCCAGGAACAGGGGGCGCGACTGAAGCTTTCTTT. The V and J genes are TRBV10-3 and TRBJ1-1, with 9 bases that match TRBD1. V lost 6 bases to trimming and J lost 5 bases; unmatched junction nucleotides: 10. This CDR3 has 15 residues. Germline-derived CDR1 and CDR2 are ENHRY and SYGVKD.

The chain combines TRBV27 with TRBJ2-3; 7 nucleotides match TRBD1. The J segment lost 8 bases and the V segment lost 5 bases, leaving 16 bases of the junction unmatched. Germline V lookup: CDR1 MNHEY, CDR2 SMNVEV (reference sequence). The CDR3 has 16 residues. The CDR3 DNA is TGTGCCAGCAGTCTTACAGGGGCCCGTTACTCTAGTACGCAGTATTTT. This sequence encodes CASSLTGARYSSTQYF.

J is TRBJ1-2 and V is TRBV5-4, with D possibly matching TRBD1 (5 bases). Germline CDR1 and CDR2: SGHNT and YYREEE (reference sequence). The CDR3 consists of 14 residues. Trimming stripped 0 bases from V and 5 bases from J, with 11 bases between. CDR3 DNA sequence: TGTGCCAGCAGCTTGGTAGGGGCTAGGTATGGCTACACCTTC. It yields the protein CASSLVGARYGYTF. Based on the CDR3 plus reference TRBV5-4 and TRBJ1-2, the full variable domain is ETGVTQSPTHLIKTRGQQVTLRCSSQSGHNTVSWYQQALGQGPQFIFQYYREEENGRGNFPPRFSGLQFPNYSSELNVNALELDDSALYLCASSLVGARYGYTFGSGTRLTVV.

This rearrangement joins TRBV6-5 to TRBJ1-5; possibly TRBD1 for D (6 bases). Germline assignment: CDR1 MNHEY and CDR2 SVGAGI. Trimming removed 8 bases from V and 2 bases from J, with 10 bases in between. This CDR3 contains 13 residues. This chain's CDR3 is CASSRGGNQPQHF. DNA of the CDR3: TGTGCCAGCTCCAGGGGCGGCAATCAGCCCCAGCATTTT.

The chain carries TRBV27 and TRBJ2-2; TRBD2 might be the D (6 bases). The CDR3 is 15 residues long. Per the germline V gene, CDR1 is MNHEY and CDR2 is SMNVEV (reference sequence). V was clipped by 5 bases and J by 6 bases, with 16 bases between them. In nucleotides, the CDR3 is TGTGCCAGCAGTGACCGAAGACTAGTTTCCGGGGAGCTGTTTTTT. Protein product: CASSDRRLVSGELFF.